The clone carrying this TCR beta chain was seen once. Its antigen remains unknown. This entry belongs to a study of T cells after posttransplantation cyclophosphamide. V trimming: 6 bases; J trimming: 2 bases; junction bases outside the gene matches: 11. From germline, CDR1 is MRHNA and CDR2 SNTAGT. The CDR3 is made up of 16 amino acids. Cells defined as naive were viable CD3+CD4+ or CD3+CD8+ and CCR7+CD45RA+CD45RO-CD95-CD27+CD28+. On the day of bone marrow donation, the related graft donor provided peripheral blood. TCRdb's copy holds only in-frame clones and misses some; the assay was immunoSEQ multiplex PCR. Of about 31,000 clones in the sample, about 91% were seen once. Findings and limits, study-wide: Later blood repertoires were often dominated by clones from the donor CD8+ memory compartment. Recipient CMV seropositivity and CMV reactivation strongly tracked TRB clonality.

This receptor was identified in a young man in good health and a related stem cell transplant donor. This chain links TRBV6-4 with TRBJ2-3; 7 positions match TRBD2. Material for sequencing was naive CD4+ T cells sorted from blood. The CDR3 DNA is TGTGCCAGCAGCACCTTGAGCGGGGACCACACAGATACGCAGTATTTT. Translating gives CASSTLSGDHTDTQYF.